Listed below are T cell receptor beta chains from one sample, sequenced in a study of T cells after yellow fever vaccination. TCRdb ran MiXCR on the 5' RACE reads and lists one entry per CDR3 protein. Of about 350,000 distinct CDR3 sequences in the sample, roughly an eighth are singletons; the top ten hold about 3%. The specimen was CD4+ T cells sorted from PBMCs, collected 15 days after the yellow fever booster vaccination. These receptor sequences come from a man aged 18 to 30 who received the YFV17D yellow fever vaccine. The CDR3 runs from the conserved cysteine through the conserved F or W. The order of the fields is clone size, J gene, V gene, D gene, CDR3 DNA, CDR3 protein. D genes are given only for firm matches. Clone size is given for some rows only: seen once, a few or many times, or a class if the clone is expanded.

>few|TRBJ2-5|TRBV20-1|TRBD2
TGCAGTGCTCCCCACGGGGGGGAAGAGACCCAGTACTTC
CSAPHGGEETQYF
>-|TRBJ2-6|TRBV20-1|-
TGCAGTGCTAGCCCGGGCTCTGGGGCCAACGTCCTGACTTTC
CSASPGSGANVLTF
>-|TRBJ2-1|TRBV4-3|-
TGCGCCAGCAGCCAAGACAGGACAGAGCAGTTCTTC
CASSQDRTEQFF
>-|TRBJ2-1|TRBV4-1|TRBD2
TGCGCCAGCAGCCAAGATGGGGAGGGGAATGAGCAGTTCTTC
CASSQDGEGNEQFF
>-|TRBJ1-3|TRBV5-1|TRBD1
TGCGCCAGCAGCCGAAGACAGGGGCGTACTGGAAACACCATATATTTT
CASSRRQGRTGNTIYF
>once|TRBJ2-7|TRBV9|TRBD1
TGTGCCAGCAGCCCAAATCCGGGACAGGGACACGAGCAGTACTTC
CASSPNPGQGHEQYF
>many|TRBJ2-3|TRBV5-1|TRBD1
TGCGCCAGCAGTGACCCCTCAAGGGACAGGGGGCGAGATACGCAGTATTTT
CASSDPSRDRGRDTQYF
>-|TRBJ1-5|TRBV6-2/TRBV6-3|-
TGTGCCAGCACTCTTTATAGCAATCAGCCCCAGCATTTT
CASTLYSNQPQHF
>few|TRBJ2-1|TRBV24-1|TRBD2
TGTGCCACCAGTGATGCGGGGGGTAGCTCCTACAATGAGCAGTTCTTC
CATSDAGGSSYNEQFF
>-|TRBJ2-2|TRBV11-3|-
TGTGCCAGCAGCTTAGGATTCAGCACCGGGGAGCTGTTTTTT
CASSLGFSTGELFF
>few|TRBJ2-2|TRBV5-1|-
TGCGCCAGCAGCTTTATTACCGGGGAGCTGTTTTTT
CASSFITGELFF
>-|TRBJ2-6|TRBV6-2/TRBV6-3|-
TGTGCCAGCAGTTTCGGGCGGTCCCGATCTGGGGCCAACGTCCTGACTTTC
CASSFGRSRSGANVLTF
>-|TRBJ1-6|TRBV14|-
TGTGCCAGCAGCCCCCGACAGAATTCACCCCTCCACTTT
CASSPRQNSPLHF
>-|TRBJ2-5|TRBV7-9|TRBD2
TGTGCCAGCAGCTTTCTTGGGCGGGGGTACCAAGAGACCCAGTACTTC
CASSFLGRGYQETQYF
>few|TRBJ1-1|TRBV5-6|-
TGTGCCAGCAGCCTTTTGGGGGATGGGACTGAAGCTTTCTTT
CASSLLGDGTEAFF
>-|TRBJ2-7|TRBV10-3|TRBD2
TGTGCCATCAGAGCGGGGGCCGATGTCAACGAGCAGTACTTC
CAIRAGADVNEQYF
>-|TRBJ1-1|TRBV3-1|-
TGTGCCAGCAGCCAAAGGTCGGGGACTGAAGCTTTCTTT
CASSQRSGTEAFF
>many|TRBJ2-5|TRBV3-1|-
TGTGCCAGCAGCCCTTCGGGAATCAAAGAGACCCAGTACTTC
CASSPSGIKETQYF
>many|TRBJ2-2|TRBV4-3|TRBD1
TGCGCCAGCAGCCAGCCCGGGACAGGTTCCTCGGGGGAGCTGTTTTTT
CASSQPGTGSSGELFF
>many|TRBJ2-1|TRBV12-3/TRBV12-4|TRBD1
TGTGCCAGCAGGGGACAGGTGGAAGGCGAGCAGTTCTTC
CASRGQVEGEQFF
>few|TRBJ2-3|TRBV5-1|TRBD2
TGCGCCAGCAGCTTAGGACTAGCGGCCACAGATACGCAGTATTTT
CASSLGLAATDTQYF
>-|TRBJ1-1|TRBV5-1|-
TGCGCCAGCAGAAATGCGGGGGGCGCTGAAGCTTTCTTT
CASRNAGGAEAFF
>few|TRBJ2-1|TRBV6-2/TRBV6-3|-
TGTGCCAGCAGTAGGACATGGGGGAATGAGCAGTTCTTC
CASSRTWGNEQFF